One sample yielded the 16 T cell receptor beta chains listed below, sequenced in a study of CD8 T cells in ankylosing spondylitis. In TCRdb, the 5' RACE reads were re-called with MiXCR into one record per CDR3 protein. The data hold roughly 230,000 distinct CDR3 sequences, with 18% observed a single time. Input material: blood, either unsorted or a sorted T cell fraction (not recorded which). These receptors all stem from a male donor with ankylosing spondylitis or in good health (not recorded which).

The chain carries TRBV12-3 or TRBV12-4 and TRBJ2-7; 14 nucleotides align to TRBD2. The CDR3 totals 17 residues. After removal of 6 bases from V and 4 bases from J, the junction contained 11 bases not matched to a gene. CDR3 sequence: CASSQTLGTSGSYEQYF. The CDR3 coding sequence is TGTGCCAGCAGCCAAACCCTCGGGACTAGCGGGAGTTACGAGCAGTACTTC.

The chain has TRBV11-2 and TRBJ1-6; D unresolved. Germline loops: CDR1 SGHAT, CDR2 FQNNGV. The CDR3 has 15 residues. Trimming cost V 2 bases and J 0 bases, with 5 bases left between them. The CDR3 nucleotides read TGTGCCAGCAGCTTATTCCTCTCCTATAATTCACCCCTCCACTTT. Protein product: CASSLFLSYNSPLHF. Supplemented by reference TRBV11-2 and TRBJ1-6, the full variable domain reads EAGVAQSPRYKIIEKRQSVAFWCNPISGHATLYWYQQILGQGPKLLIQFQNNGVVDDSQLPKDRFSAERLKGVDSTLKIQPAKLEDSAVYLCASSLFLSYNSPLHFGNGTRLTVT.

This clonotype was seen ten or more times. The CDR3, as DNA: TGCAGCGCCCAGGGTTCCACTAATGAAAAACTGTTTTTT. Translation gives CSAQGSTNEKLFF. The chain is built from TRBV29-1 and TRBJ1-4; the D gene is possibly TRBD1 (5 bases). The CDR3 extends over 13 amino acids. The V end was cut by 7 bases, the J end by 2 bases, with 11 bases between. In germline, CDR1 is SQVTM, CDR2 ANQGSEA.

This clonotype is a singleton in its sample. This rearrangement joins TRBV6-2 or TRBV6-3 to TRBJ2-1; D is possibly TRBD1 or TRBD2 (5 bases each). The CDR3 runs to 13 residues. V was clipped by 2 bases and J by 8 bases, with 10 bases between them. Germline assignment: CDR1 MNHEY and CDR2 SVGEGT. The CDR3 is CASSYEGNHEQFF. The CDR3 nucleotides are TGTGCCAGCAGTTACGAGGGGAACCATGAGCAGTTCTTC.

The chain couples TRBV11-2 to TRBJ2-7; 11 nucleotides line up with TRBD1. This CDR3 has 14 amino acids. Trimming removed 9 bases from V and 3 bases from J; junction bases left unmatched: 7. Germline V gene sequence: CDR1 SGHAT, CDR2 FQNNGV. The CDR3 reads CASLRGTGGYEQYF. As DNA, the CDR3 is TGTGCCAGTTTAAGGGGGACAGGGGGCTACGAGCAGTACTTC.

This clonotype was recorded many times. This chain joins TRBV5-1 and TRBJ2-1, with D hard to call. Germline assignment: CDR1 SGHRS and CDR2 YFSETQ. There are 14 residues in the CDR3. V lost 0 bases and J 5 bases, leaving 9 bases between the germline ends. The CDR3: CASSLGPGDNEQFF. The CDR3 DNA is TGCGCCAGCAGCTTGGGACCTGGAGACAATGAGCAGTTCTTC.

This clonotype came up many times. The V and J genes are TRBV5-5 and TRBJ2-2, with D unresolved. The CDR3 is 14 residues long. V lost 4 bases and J 4 bases, leaving 11 bases between the germline ends. The germline gives CDR1 SGHKS, CDR2 YYEKEE (reference sequence). The CDR3 here is CASSNGLSTGELFF. CDR3 in DNA: TGTGCCAGCAGCAACGGATTATCCACCGGGGAGCTGTTTTTT.

This clonotype occurred a few times. The genes are TRBV6-2 or TRBV6-3 and TRBJ2-3; 8 bases fit TRBD2. V lost 8 bases and J lost 3; bases outside the gene matches: 16. The germline V gene encodes CDR1 MNHEY and CDR2 SVGEGT. The CDR3 runs to 17 residues. CDR3 residues: CASAIGRALSMTDTQYF. The CDR3 DNA is TGTGCCAGCGCGATCGGGAGGGCCTTGTCAATGACAGATACGCAGTATTTT.

This clonotype was counted ten times or more. CDR3 in DNA: TGCAGCGTGGTGGGACAGGGCTACGAGCAGTACTTC. It is translated as CSVVGQGYEQYF. V usage is TRBV29-1 and J usage is TRBJ2-7; 9 positions agree with TRBD1. This CDR3 region has 12 residues. CDR1 and CDR2 (germline): SQVTM, ANQGSEA. V gave up 6 bases and J gave up 3 bases; unmatched junction bases: 3.

This clonotype showed up many times. The CDR3 sequence: CAISENYEQYF. CDR3 bases: TGTGCCATCAGTGAAAACTACGAGCAGTACTTC. The V and J genes are TRBV10-3 and TRBJ2-7; unclear D gene. CDR3 length equals 11 residues. Germline V gene data show CDR1 as ENHRY and CDR2 as SYGVKD. V lost 3 bases to trimming and J lost 3 bases, with 3 bases between them.

The CDR3 coding sequence is TGTGCCAGCAGTCGAGCGACTAGCGGGAGGTCCTGGTGGGAGACCCAGTACTTC. Amino acids: CASSRATSGRSWWETQYF. The chain carries TRBV12-3 or TRBV12-4 and TRBJ2-5; TRBD2 agrees at 13 bases. The CDR3 is 18 amino acids. With 5 bases clipped from V and 5 bases from J, the junction kept 14 bases outside the gene matches.

The gene calls are TRBV4-2 and TRBJ2-1; 8 nucleotides match TRBD1. Germline V gene data show CDR1 as LGHNA and CDR2 as YNFKEQ. The length of the CDR3 is 15 residues. V shed 2 bases and J 3 bases; nucleotides not matched to a gene: 3. This CDR3 reads CASSQQGAGYNEQFF. The CDR3 coding sequence is TGTGCCAGCAGCCAACAGGGGGCGGGCTACAATGAGCAGTTCTTC.

At least ten counts were recorded for this clonotype. The V and J genes are TRBV29-1 and TRBJ2-7; the D gene is possibly TRBD2 (5 bases). V was cut by 4 bases and J by 0 bases, with 13 bases left in between. CDR3 size: 14 residues. Germline CDR1 is SQVTM and CDR2 is ANQGSEA. DNA of the CDR3: TGCAGCGTTGCGGTCGGGATCAGCTCCTACGAGCAGTACTTC. Translating gives CSVAVGISSYEQYF.

The rearrangement uses TRBV18 and TRBJ2-7, with D perhaps TRBD1 or TRBD2 (5 bases each). V was trimmed by 3 bases and J by 0 bases, leaving 9 bases between them. CDR3 size: 14 residues. CDR1 and CDR2 from the germline V gene are KGHSH and LQKENI. CDR3 loop: CASSPGAFSYEQYF. The CDR3 nucleotides are TGTGCCAGCTCACCCGGGGCATTCTCCTACGAGCAGTACTTC. Full variable domain (missing parts from reference TRBV18 and TRBJ2-7): NAGVMQNPRHLVRRRGQEARLRCSPMKGHSHVYWYRQLPEEGLKFMVYLQKENIIDESGMPKERFSAEFPKEGPSILRIQQVVRGDSAAYFCASSPGAFSYEQYFGPGTRLTVT.

CDR3 residues: CASSLGTSGSSYEQYF. CDR3 nucleotides: TGCGCCAGCAGTCTAGGGACTAGCGGCAGCTCCTACGAGCAGTACTTC. The chain uses TRBV4-1 and TRBJ2-7; TRBD2 matches at 11 bases. The CDR3 extends over 16 amino acids. Germline V lookup: CDR1 MGHRA, CDR2 YSYEKL. V was clipped by 6 bases and J by 0 bases; unmatched bases: 7.

Worth noting for this clonotype: At one end the junction does not follow the germline gene, possibly because of a read error. The chain recombines TRBV27 with TRBJ2-7; 7 nucleotides agree with TRBD1. CDR3 length: 13 amino acids. Per germline, CDR1 MNHEY and CDR2 SMNVEV (reference sequence). CDR3 sequence (DNA): TGTGCCAGCAGTACGGACAGGTACTACGCGCAGTACTTC. It specifies CASSTDRYYAQYF.